This record concerns one TCR beta chain sequence. Its specificity is unknown. These data are taken from a study of cytomegalovirus exposure and HLA in healthy donors. The PCR ran on 60 Vbeta and 13 Jbeta primers. Sequencing used immunoSEQ multiplex PCR; TCRdb keeps in-frame clones, though not all of them. The data contain more than 95,000 clones, 74% of them singletons. The V gene end was trimmed by 6 bases and the J gene end by 0 bases; junction bases not matched to a gene: 10. Germline CDR1 is MDHEN and CDR2 is SYDVKM. The CDR3 runs 17 residues. Study-wide results and limits: Indistinguishable V segments such as TRBV6-2 and TRBV6-3 were excluded.

This TCR derives from a woman aged 50 to 65 in good health and CMV-seropositive. This rearrangement joins TRBV28 to TRBJ2-5; 10 bases fit TRBD1. Sequenced input: PBMCs. The DNA for the CDR3 is TGTGCCAGCAGGACGCAACCGGGACAGGGGTACCAAGAGACCCAGTACTTC. Translation: CASRTQPGQGYQETQYF.